This TCR beta chain appears in the sequencing data of a study of blood T cells in healthy people across ages. Study results and limitations: Since the PBMCs were unsorted, naive and antigen-experienced cells could not be conclusively compared. Higher diversity and more naive CD4+ cells were features of long-lived donors, compared to aged donors.

Then a second PCR, running about 6 to 12 cycles, was carried out with a sample-barcoded 5' primer and a J-beta primer mix. TCRdb analysed the 5' RACE reads with MiXCR anew, one entry per CDR3 protein. Of 1.5 million to 2 million distinct CDR3 sequences in the sample, 28% were seen once. This clonotype was picked up a small number of times. The antigen is unknown. Trimming left V 6 bases short and J 10 bases short, with 13 bases between. CDR1 MDHEN and CDR2 SYDVKM come from the germline V gene. CDR3 length: 11 residues. The sequence came from a woman under 40 in good health. The sequenced sample was blood. This chain joins TRBV28 and TRBJ2-7; a weak D match, TRBD2 (6 bases). The CDR3 DNA sequence: TGTGCCAGCAGCCCCGCGGAGGGCCAGTACTTC. Its translation is CASSPAEGQYF. Based on the CDR3 plus reference TRBV28 and TRBJ2-7, the full variable domain is DVKVTQSSRYLVKRTGEKVFLECVQDMDHENMFWYRQDPGLGLRLIYFSYDVKMKEKGDIPEGYSVSREKKERFSLILESASTNQTSMYLCASSPAEGQYFGPGTRLTVT.